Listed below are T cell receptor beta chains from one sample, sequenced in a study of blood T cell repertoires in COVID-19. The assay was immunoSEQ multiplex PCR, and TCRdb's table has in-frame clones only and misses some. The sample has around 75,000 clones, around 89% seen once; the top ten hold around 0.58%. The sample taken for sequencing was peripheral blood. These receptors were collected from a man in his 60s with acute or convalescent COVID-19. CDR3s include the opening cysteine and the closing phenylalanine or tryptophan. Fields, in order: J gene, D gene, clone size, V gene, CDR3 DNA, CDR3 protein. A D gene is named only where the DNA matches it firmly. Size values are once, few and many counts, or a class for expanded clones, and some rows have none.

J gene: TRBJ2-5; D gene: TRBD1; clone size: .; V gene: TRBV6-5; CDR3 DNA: TGTGCCAGCAGAAGACAGGGGAGAGGGCGAGAGACCCAGTACTTC; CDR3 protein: CASRRQGRGRETQYF
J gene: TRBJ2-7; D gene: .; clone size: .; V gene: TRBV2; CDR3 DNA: TGTGCCAGCAGTCCGGACTATCTGTTCGAGCAGTACTTC; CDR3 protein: CASSPDYLFEQYF
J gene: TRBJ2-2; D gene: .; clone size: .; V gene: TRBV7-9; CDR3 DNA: TGTGCCAGCAGCCCTAGAGTCACCGGGGAGCTGTTTTTT; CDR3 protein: CASSPRVTGELFF
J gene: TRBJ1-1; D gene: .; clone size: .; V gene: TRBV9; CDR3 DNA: TGTGCCAGCAGCGTCGGGGGGCCAAACACTGAAGCTTTCTTT; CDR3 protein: CASSVGGPNTEAFF
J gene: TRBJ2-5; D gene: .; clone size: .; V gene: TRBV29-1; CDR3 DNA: TGCAGTTTACGGGAAGAAGAGACCCAGTACTTC; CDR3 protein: CSLREEETQYF
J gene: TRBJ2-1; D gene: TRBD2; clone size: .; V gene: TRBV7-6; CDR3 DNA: TGTGCCAGCAGCTCCTGGACTAGCGGGATGGGGAATGAGCAGTTCTTC; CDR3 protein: CASSSWTSGMGNEQFF
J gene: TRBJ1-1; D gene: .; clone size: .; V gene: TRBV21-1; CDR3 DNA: TGTGCCAGCAGCAAAGTTCCGCGCCCCGGAGGCACTGAAGCTTTCTTT; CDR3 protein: CASSKVPRPGGTEAFF
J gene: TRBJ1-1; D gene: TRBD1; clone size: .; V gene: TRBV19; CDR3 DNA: TGTGCCAGTAGAAACAGGGGGCAGGACACTGAAGCTTTCTTT; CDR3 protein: CASRNRGQDTEAFF
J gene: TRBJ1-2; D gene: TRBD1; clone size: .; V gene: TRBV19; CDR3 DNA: TGTGCCAGTGGGGACAGGGCGCTGTCCTATGGCTACACCTTC; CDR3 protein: CASGDRALSYGYTF
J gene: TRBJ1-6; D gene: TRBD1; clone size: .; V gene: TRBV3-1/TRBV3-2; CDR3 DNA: TGTGCCAGCAGTCTGAGACAGGGGGCCAATTCACCCCTCCACTTT; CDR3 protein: CASSLRQGANSPLHF
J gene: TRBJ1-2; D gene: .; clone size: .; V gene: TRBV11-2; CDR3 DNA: TGTGCCAGCAGTTACAGGGACTATGGCTACACCTTC; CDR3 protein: CASSYRDYGYTF
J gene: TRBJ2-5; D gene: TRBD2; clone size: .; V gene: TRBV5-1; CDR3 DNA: TGCGCCAGCAGAGGAGCGGGGGGCCAAGAGACCCAGTACTTC; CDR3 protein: CASRGAGGQETQYF
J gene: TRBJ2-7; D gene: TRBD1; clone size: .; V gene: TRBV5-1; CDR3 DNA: TGCGCCAGCAGCCCAGGACAGGGGTGGGAGCAGTACTTC; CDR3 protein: CASSPGQGWEQYF
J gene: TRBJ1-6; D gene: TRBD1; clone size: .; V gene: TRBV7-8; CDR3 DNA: TGTGCCAGCAGCCACAGACAGGGGATAGGTTCACCCCTCCACTTT; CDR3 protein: CASSHRQGIGSPLHF
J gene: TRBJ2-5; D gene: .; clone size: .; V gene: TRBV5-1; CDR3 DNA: TGCGCCAGCAGCTTGGGACTAGAGCAGGTACAAGAGACCCAGTACTTC; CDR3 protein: CASSLGLEQVQETQYF
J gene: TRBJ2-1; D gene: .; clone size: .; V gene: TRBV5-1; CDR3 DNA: TGCGCCAGCAGCATTGAGGGACTCGATTACAATGAGCAGTTCTTC; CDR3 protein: CASSIEGLDYNEQFF
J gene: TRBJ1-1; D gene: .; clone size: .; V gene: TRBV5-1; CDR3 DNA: TGCGCCAGCAGCTTGGAACAGGGTGCAACAGTTGAAGCTTTCTTT; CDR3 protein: CASSLEQGATVEAFF
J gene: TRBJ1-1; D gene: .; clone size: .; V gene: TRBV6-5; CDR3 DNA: TGTGCCAGCAGTTACTCGATGCCGCGGCCGGAGGGTGAAGCTTTCTTT; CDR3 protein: CASSYSMPRPEGEAFF
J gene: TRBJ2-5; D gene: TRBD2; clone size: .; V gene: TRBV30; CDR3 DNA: TGTGCCTGGAGTGCGGCAGGGACTATCCTGCAAGAGACCCAGTACTTC; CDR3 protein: CAWSAAGTILQETQYF
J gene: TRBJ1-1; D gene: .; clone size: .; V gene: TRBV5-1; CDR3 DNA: TGCGCCAGCAGCTTCGCTGTAGGGGCTAACACTGAAGCTTTCTTT; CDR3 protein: CASSFAVGANTEAFF
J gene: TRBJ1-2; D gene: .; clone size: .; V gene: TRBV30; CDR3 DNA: TGTGCCTCCACGGCGGGCGGAGGCTATGGCTACACCTTC; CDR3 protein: CASTAGGGYGYTF
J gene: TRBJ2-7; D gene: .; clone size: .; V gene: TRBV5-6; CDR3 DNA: TGTGCCAGCAGCCTGGAAAGGAGCTCCTACGAGCAGTACTTC; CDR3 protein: CASSLERSSYEQYF
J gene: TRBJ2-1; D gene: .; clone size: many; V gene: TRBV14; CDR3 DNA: TGTGCCAGCAGCCAAGTGGTTTCGGCAGGGTTGTTCTTC; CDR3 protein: CASSQVVSAGLFF
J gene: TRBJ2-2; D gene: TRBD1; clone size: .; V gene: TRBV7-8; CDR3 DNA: TGTGCCAGCAGCTTAGGTCGGACAGGTTTCACCGGGGAGCTGTTTTTT; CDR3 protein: CASSLGRTGFTGELFF